This TCR beta chain was sequenced for a study of cytomegalovirus exposure and HLA in healthy donors. The study's findings and limits: Listed as cytomegalovirus-associated were 150 or so TCR beta chains. Exclusion as indistinguishable affected some V segments, including TRBV6-2 and TRBV6-3.

Primers included in the PCR were 60 Vbeta and 13 Jbeta primers. Sequenced by immunoSEQ multiplex PCR; TCRdb stores in-frame clones only, minus some. The sample includes about 110,000 clones, over 70% of them seen just once. Note on this clone: Its antigen is still unknown.

CDR3 length: 15 amino acids. The germline V gene has CDR1 MNHEY and CDR2 SMNVEV (reference sequence). The V end was cut by 4 bases, the J end by 7 bases, with 19 bases between. Sequenced input: PBMCs. The TCR was taken from a male donor in good health and CMV-seropositive. The chain carries TRBV27 and TRBJ1-2, with D perhaps matching TRBD1 (6 bases). Written as DNA, the CDR3 is TGTGCCAGCAGTTCGTACCAGGGGAGTAGAGGTGGCTACACCTTC. Amino acid sequence: CASSSYQGSRGGYTF.